A selection of T cell receptor beta chains follows, all from one sample in a study of T cell responses to AZD1222 COVID-19 vaccine. Assay used: immunoSEQ multiplex PCR; TCRdb lists only in-frame clones, some missing. The profile shows about 94,000 clones, 85% of them singletons. Material: peripheral blood, obtained 28 days after the second AZD1222 dose. These receptors originate from an adult who received the AZD1222 COVID-19 vaccine. Each CDR3 is given with its conserved first and last residue. The D gene is left open where the match is weak. The size of a clone is reported for some rows only, either as once, few or many, or as a class for expanded clones.

clone_size | j_call | v_call | d_call | cdr3_nt | cdr3_aa
. | TRBJ2-5 | TRBV2 | TRBD2 | TGTGCCAGCAGCCTTAGCGGGGGGGCCGAGACCCAGTACTTC | CASSLSGGAETQYF
. | TRBJ2-4 | TRBV2 | TRBD2 | TGTGCCAGCAGACCCTCCGGGACTAGCGATACCCTTTTAGCCAAAAACATTCAGTACTTC | CASRPSGTSDTLLAKNIQYF
few | TRBJ2-2 | TRBV7-8 | . | TGTGCCAGCAGCGCCGGGACGTGGGAAGCCGCGAACACCGGGGAGCTGTTTTTT | CASSAGTWEAANTGELFF
. | TRBJ2-3 | TRBV23-1 | . | TGCGCCAGCACTCCTCATCGGGCCACAGATACGCAGTATTTT | CASTPHRATDTQYF
. | TRBJ1-6 | TRBV5-3 | TRBD1 | TGTGCCAGAAGCTCCCTCGGGACAGGCATTGCGGGGGATTCACCCCTCCACTTT | CARSSLGTGIAGDSPLHF
. | TRBJ2-1 | TRBV2 | TRBD2 | TGTGCCAGCAGGAGCGGGGCCTCCTACAATGAGCAGTTCTTC | CASRSGASYNEQFF
. | TRBJ1-1 | TRBV11-3 | . | TGTGCCAGCAGCCCTGACTTGAACACTGAAGCTTTCTTT | CASSPDLNTEAFF
. | TRBJ2-7 | TRBV10-1 | TRBD1 | TGCGCCAGTGGACAGGGGGTATACGAGCAGTACTTC | CASGQGVYEQYF
. | TRBJ2-2 | TRBV4-2 | . | TGTGCCAGCCAGGGGCGCACCGGGGAGCTGTTTTTT | CASQGRTGELFF
. | TRBJ2-5 | TRBV29-1 | . | TGCAGCGTTGAAGATCTGGTGGAGACCCAGTACTTC | CSVEDLVETQYF
. | TRBJ2-3 | TRBV7-8 | . | TGTGCCAGCAGCTCGGACAGTACAGATACGCAGTATTTT | CASSSDSTDTQYF
. | TRBJ2-7 | TRBV6-5 | TRBD1 | TGTGCCAGCAGGGGACAGGTTGGCTACGAGCAGTACTTC | CASRGQVGYEQYF
. | TRBJ1-4 | TRBV29-1 | . | TGCAGCGTTGCTGGGAGGGTTAGCGAAAAACTGTTTTTT | CSVAGRVSEKLFF
. | TRBJ1-4 | TRBV30 | . | TGTGCCTGGAGTTTCAGCGCGGGGGTGGACGAAAAACTGTTTTTT | CAWSFSAGVDEKLFF
. | TRBJ2-3 | TRBV29-1 | . | TGCAGCGCTCGTGGGGGCACAGATACGCAGTATTTT | CSARGGTDTQYF
. | TRBJ2-7 | TRBV7-9 | . | TGTGCCAGCAGCTTAGGGTTGTCAGGAGGGAACTACGAGCAGTACTTC | CASSLGLSGGNYEQYF
once | TRBJ2-1 | TRBV18 | . | TGTGCCAGCTCACCAAACAGAGAAAAAAACAATGAGCAGTTCTTC | CASSPNREKNNEQFF
. | TRBJ2-2 | TRBV24-1 | . | TGTGCCACCAGTGATCGGACCCAGTCGGGGGAGCTGTTTTTT | CATSDRTQSGELFF
large | TRBJ2-1 | TRBV30 | TRBD1 | TGTGCCTGGCTGGGACAGTCCTTCTCCTACAATGAGCAGTTCTTC | CAWLGQSFSYNEQFF
. | TRBJ1-3 | TRBV19 | . | TGTGCCAGTAGGGCCTCTGAAGGGACCCGCTCTGGAAACACCATATATTTT | CASRASEGTRSGNTIYF
. | TRBJ1-2 | TRBV3-1/TRBV3-2 | . | TGTGCCAGCAGCGGAGGGGTGCGCTACACCTTC | CASSGGVRYTF
. | TRBJ2-7 | TRBV6-2/TRBV6-3 | . | TGTGCCAGCAGTTACTCGGCCTGGCCGAACCCCGGGACAAAATTGGCGCAGTACTTC | CASSYSAWPNPGTKLAQYF
. | TRBJ2-3 | TRBV19 | . | TGTGCCAGTCGGCTCACCGGGGCAGATACGCAGTATTTT | CASRLTGADTQYF
. | TRBJ1-1 | TRBV7-3 | . | TGTGCCAGCAGCTGGTGGACAGCCGAGGGCCCTGAAGCTTTCTTT | CASSWWTAEGPEAFF
. | TRBJ2-6 | TRBV19 | . | TGTGCCAGTAGGCCAACATTCCGGGAAACTGGGGCCAACGTCCTGACTTTC | CASRPTFRETGANVLTF
. | TRBJ2-2 | TRBV6-4 | . | TGTGCCAGCAGTGCATCAGCTCTGAACACCGGGGAGCTGTTTTTT | CASSASALNTGELFF
. | TRBJ1-3 | TRBV28 | . | TGTGCCAGCAGTTGGGACGGACGGTCCTCTGGAAACACCATATATTTT | CASSWDGRSSGNTIYF
. | TRBJ2-7 | TRBV2 | . | TGTGCCAGCACCGATGGATTAGCGCGAGACTACGAGCAGTACTTC | CASTDGLARDYEQYF
. | TRBJ1-1 | TRBV12-5 | . | TGTGCTAGTGGGACCGGACGGGACACTGAAGCTTTCTTT | CASGTGRDTEAFF
once | TRBJ2-7 | TRBV19 | . | TGTGCCAGTAGTATAGATCTCACAGGGAGGGAGCAGTACTTC | CASSIDLTGREQYF
. | TRBJ1-1 | TRBV10-3 | . | TGTGCCATCGCCGACAGATTGAACACTGAAGCTTTCTTT | CAIADRLNTEAFF
few | TRBJ2-1 | TRBV5-6 | . | TGTGCCAGCAGCGGGGACGACACTAGAAGGTCCTACAATGAGCAGTTCTTC | CASSGDDTRRSYNEQFF
. | TRBJ1-4 | TRBV28 | . | TGTGCCAGCAGTCTCACCGCAACTAATGAAAAACTGTTTTTT | CASSLTATNEKLFF
. | TRBJ2-7 | TRBV5-1 | . | TGCGCCAGCAGCTTCTCTCAGAGAGGCCTTTTGAAGCAGTACTTC | CASSFSQRGLLKQYF